The text below deals with one T cell receptor (beta chain). Its antigen is undetermined. The data were obtained in a study of shared clonotypes between healthy human individuals. General study results and limits: The naive CD4 repertoires of a few donors were compared, and approximately 5% of clonotypes were shared. There were few donors, and this limited the genetic and exposure-history diversity represented.

Healthy HIV-negative adults without recent acute infections or vaccinations served as donors. Germline CDR1 reads KGHSH; CDR2 reads LQKENI. The CDR3 is made up of 19 amino acids. Trimming removed 1 base from V and 0 bases from J; junction bases left unmatched: 9. The test was conducted at deep level. Measured with immunoSEQ multiplex PCR; TCRdb has only the in-frame clones, and not every one. The profile covers roughly 2.2 million clones, with more than 80% appearing a single time and 0.39% taken by the ten largest. The sample was naive CD4+ T cells from PBMCs. This sample's subset: CD45RA+ positively selected. This rearrangement joins TRBV18 to TRBJ2-1; 10 nucleotides align to TRBD2. The clonotype originates from a man aged 18-30 years in good health. Some clones in this sample may be carry-over from other donors' samples. The CDR3 spells CASSPRRTSGGSSYNEQFF. The CDR3 DNA reads TGTGCCAGCTCACCACGAAGGACTAGCGGAGGGAGCTCCTACAATGAGCAGTTCTTC.